The clone carrying this TCR beta chain occurred once. Its cognate antigen is unknown. Data came from immunoSEQ multiplex PCR; TCRdb stores just in-frame clones and leaves some out. The data show 20,000 to 30,000 clones, around 73% seen once. This entry is derived from a study of OX40 agonist ivuxolimab in advanced cancers. Findings and limits, study-wide: The expanded peripheral T cells' antigen specificity was not determined.

With baseline, cycle 4 day 1, and cycle 7 day 1 as timepoints, blood was sampled. CDR1 and CDR2 (germline): SGHTA, FQGTGA. Germline trimming cut 5 bases from V and 5 bases from J; bases unmatched to any gene: 10. This CDR3 spans 15 amino acids. The input for sequencing was CD4+ or CD8+ T cells sorted from blood, taken in a trial of the OX40 agonist ivuxolimab. The chain is built from TRBV7-3 and TRBJ2-7, with TRBD1 identical over 9 bases. The clonotype originates from an adult with an advanced solid tumor such as melanoma, head and neck, liver or kidney cancer. The CDR3 sequence is CASSPRRTGVDEQYF. The CDR3, as DNA: TGTGCCAGCAGCCCTCGTAGGACAGGGGTTGACGAGCAGTACTTC.